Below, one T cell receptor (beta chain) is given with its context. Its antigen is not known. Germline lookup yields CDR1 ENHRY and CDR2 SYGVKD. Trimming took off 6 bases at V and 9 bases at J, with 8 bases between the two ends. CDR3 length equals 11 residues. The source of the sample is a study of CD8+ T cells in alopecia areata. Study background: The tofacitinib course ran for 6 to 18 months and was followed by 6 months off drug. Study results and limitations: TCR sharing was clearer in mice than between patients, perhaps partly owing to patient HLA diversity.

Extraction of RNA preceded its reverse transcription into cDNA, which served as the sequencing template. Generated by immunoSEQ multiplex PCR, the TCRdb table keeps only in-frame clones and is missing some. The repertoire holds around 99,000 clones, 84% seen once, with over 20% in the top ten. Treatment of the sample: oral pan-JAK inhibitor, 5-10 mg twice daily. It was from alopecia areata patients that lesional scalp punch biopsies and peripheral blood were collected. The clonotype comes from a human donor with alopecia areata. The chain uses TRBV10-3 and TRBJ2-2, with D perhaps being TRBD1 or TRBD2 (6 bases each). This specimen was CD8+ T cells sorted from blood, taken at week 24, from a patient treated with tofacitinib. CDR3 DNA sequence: TGTGCCATCAGCGGGGGCAGGGAGCTGTTTTTT. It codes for CAISGGRELFF.